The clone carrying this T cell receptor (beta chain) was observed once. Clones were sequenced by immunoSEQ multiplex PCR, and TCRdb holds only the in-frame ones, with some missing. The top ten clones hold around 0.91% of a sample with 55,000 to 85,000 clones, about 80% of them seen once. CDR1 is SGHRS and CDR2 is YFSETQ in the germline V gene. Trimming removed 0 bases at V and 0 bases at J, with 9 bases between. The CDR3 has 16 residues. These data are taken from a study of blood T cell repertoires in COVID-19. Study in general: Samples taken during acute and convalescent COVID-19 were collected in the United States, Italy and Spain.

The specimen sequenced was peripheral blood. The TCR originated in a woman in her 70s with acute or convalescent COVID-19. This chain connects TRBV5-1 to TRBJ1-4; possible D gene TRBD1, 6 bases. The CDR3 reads CASSLAGATTNEKLFF. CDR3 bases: TGCGCCAGCAGCTTGGCAGGGGCGACAACTAATGAAAAACTGTTTTTT.